This TCR beta chain originates from a study of graft-versus-host responses after intestinal transplantation. About the study: Recipients obtained multivisceral, liver-intestinal, or isolated intestinal transplants. Recipients across the board were started on anti-thymocyte globulin induction, then kept on tacrolimus and steroids for around 3 years. Notes on the study in general: Elevated graft-versus-host to host-versus-graft clonal ratios in allografts were recorded for patients with graft-donor T cell macrochimerism.

The CDR3 is made up of 15 amino acids. V was clipped by 5 bases and J by 5 bases, with 15 bases between them. Germline V lookup: CDR1 MNHEY, CDR2 SMNVEV (reference sequence). In this sample, this clone turned up once. Its antigen remains unknown. Sequenced by immunoSEQ multiplex PCR; TCRdb stores in-frame clones only, minus some. In the table there are almost 70,000 clones, more than 90% of which are singletons. Bone marrow obtained following transplant was drawn from the posterior iliac crest or from another site. The sequence came from a human patient who received an intestinal transplant, so some T cells may come from the graft donor. The chain combines TRBV27 with TRBJ2-2; perhaps TRBD2 as D (6 bases). The specimen was bone marrow, collected almost 750 days after intestinal transplantation. CDR3 DNA: TGTGCCAGCAGTCCCCGACTAGAGGAAACCGGGGAGCTGTTTTTT. Protein product: CASSPRLEETGELFF.